Following are 22 T cell receptor delta chains from one sample sequenced in a study of Vδ1+ human thymocytes. Study-wide results and caveats: Thymic TRG and TRD repertoires appeared highly polyclonal, with Gaussian CDR3 length distributions.

Antigens for these TCRs are unknown. The template was reverse-transcribed extracted RNA. CDR3 amplicons came from multiplex PCR with pooled V-gene forward and constant-region reverse primers. TCRdb re-called the multiplex PCR reads through CATT. This sample carries some 19,000 delta-chain clones, more than 8% of them seen once, and the ten largest clones take 0.75% to 1%. Material: Vdelta1+ gamma-delta thymocytes from the thymus. The sample's subset: FACS-sorted CD3+ TCRalphabeta- TCRVdelta1+ TCRVdelta2- thymocytes. The receptors derive from a child in the first two years of life who had congenital heart surgery.

The V gene is TRDV2, the J gene TRDJ2; 11 nucleotides align to TRDD3. Germline CDR1 GEAIGNYY, CDR2 EKD. V was clipped by 4 bases and J by 4 bases; unmatched bases: 4. The CDR3 contains 15 residues. CDR3 sequence: CACEPLGDTTAQLFF. CDR3 nucleotides: TGTGCCTGTGAACCCCTGGGGGATACGACAGCACAACTCTTCTTT.

This clone was counted between two and nine times. This chain uses TRDV1 with TRDJ1; TRDD2 matches 7 bases. Germline trimming cut 3 bases from V and 5 bases from J; bases unmatched to any gene: 15. This CDR3 comprises 17 residues. Germline V gene lookup returns CDR1 TSWWSYY and CDR2 QGS. CDR3 amino acids: CALGDLPSSPYWDKLIF. In DNA form, the CDR3 reads TGTGCTCTTGGGGACCTGCCTTCCTCGCCTTACTGGGATAAACTCATCTTT.

A few counts support this clone. The J gene is TRDJ1, the V gene TRDV1; D might be TRDD3 (5 bases). Germline V gene lookup returns CDR1 TSWWSYY and CDR2 QGS. The V end was cut by 4 bases, the J end by 6 bases, with 15 bases between. The CDR3 has 14 amino acids. The CDR3 spells CALGGLEGSHKLIF. The CDR3 DNA sequence: TGTGCTCTTGGGGGCCTCGAGGGATCCCATAAACTCATCTTT.

This clone was recorded a few times. V and J are TRDV1 and TRDJ1; D not certain. This CDR3 comprises 16 residues. The V gene lost 1 base and the J gene lost 0 bases, with 12 bases spanning the gap. Germline V gene lookup returns CDR1 TSWWSYY and CDR2 QGS. In nucleotides, the CDR3 is TGTGCTCTTGGGGAACACCCATATACTCACACCGATAAACTCATCTTT. Amino acids: CALGEHPYTHTDKLIF.

The table lists this clone with a few counts. The V gene is TRDV1, the J gene TRDJ1; 9 bases match TRDD3. Germline loops: CDR1 TSWWSYY, CDR2 QGS. CDR3 length equals 15 residues. Unmatched junction bases numbered 10, after V lost 8 bases and J lost 3 bases. CDR3 bases: TGTGCTCTTCACGCGGGTGGGGGATATTCCGATAAACTCATCTTT. As protein: CALHAGGGYSDKLIF.

TRDV1 is the V gene, and the J gene was not called; the tabulated D call, TRDD3, remains unverified against the DNA. The CDR3 spans 15 residues. The germline gives CDR1 TSWWSYY, CDR2 QGS. CDR3 sequence reads: CALGLGESPTGGFIF. The CDR3 DNA reads TGTGCTCTTGGGTTGGGGGAATCCCCTACTGGGGGATTCATCTTT.

By sample fraction, this clone is medium-sized (0.01 to 0.1%). This chain uses TRDV2 with TRDJ3; perhaps TRDD2 as D (5 bases). This CDR3 contains 16 residues. The V gene lost 5 bases and the J gene lost 0 bases, with 10 bases spanning the gap. The germline V gene has CDR1 GEAIGNYY and CDR2 EKD. CDR3 in DNA: TGTGCCTGTGTTTTCCTTTTCTCCTGGGACACCCGACAGATGTTTTTC. This encodes CACVFLFSWDTRQMFF.

This clone was seen more than once but under ten times. Other nucleotide sequences from this sample produce the same CDR3. This chain joins TRDV1 and TRDJ1; 9 bases match TRDD3. The J segment lost 0 bases and the V segment lost 3 bases, leaving 11 bases of the junction unmatched. Germline V lookup: CDR1 TSWWSYY, CDR2 QGS. This CDR3 has 18 residues. The CDR3 sequence: CALGDVHPGGLNTDKLIF. CDR3 nucleotide sequence: TGTGCTCTTGGGGACGTTCACCCTGGGGGATTAAACACCGATAAACTCATCTTT.

The V call is TRDV1, the J call TRDJ1; TRDD3 is a possible D gene (5 bases). Germline V gene data show CDR1 as TSWWSYY and CDR2 as QGS. The CDR3 consists of 18 residues. V was shortened by 4 bases and J by 3 bases, with 24 bases between the two germline ends. CDR3 amino acids: CALGALRKGLGFADKLIF. The CDR3 DNA sequence: TGTGCTCTTGGGGCTCTCCGAAAGGGGCTGGGATTCGCCGATAAACTCATCTTT.

The chain uses TRDV1 and TRDJ1; 7 positions agree with TRDD3. Germline CDR1 is TSWWSYY and CDR2 is QGS. Trimming cost V 2 bases and J 0 bases; bases outside gene matches: 9. This CDR3 contains 17 residues. The CDR3 reads CALGEMRGGMYTDKLIF. CDR3 sequence (DNA): TGTGCTCTTGGGGAAATGAGGGGGGGGATGTACACCGATAAACTCATCTTT.

V usage is TRDV1 and J usage is TRDJ1; TRDD3 aligns across 8 bases. Germline V gene data show CDR1 as TSWWSYY and CDR2 as QGS. CDR3 length equals 21 residues. V lost 4 bases and J lost 0; bases outside the gene matches: 22. This CDR3 is CALGALFLATGGSWYTDKLIF. DNA of the CDR3: TGTGCTCTTGGGGCCCTTTTTCTTGCTACTGGGGGTTCCTGGTACACCGATAAACTCATCTTT.

The chain combines TRDV1 with TRDJ1, with 9 bases aligning to TRDD2. CDR1 and CDR2 from the germline V gene are TSWWSYY and QGS. V was pared by 0 bases and J by 2 bases, with 16 bases of the junction left unmatched. The CDR3 length is 20 residues. Written as DNA, the CDR3 is TGTGCTCTTGGGGAACTCCTTCCTACAACGGGGGGATGTTGGACCGATAAACTCATCTTT. The encoded protein is CALGELLPTTGGCWTDKLIF.

Worth noting for this clone: The junction differs from germline at one of its ends, possibly a read error. The chain couples TRDV1 to TRDJ1, with TRDD3 matching 10 bases. The CDR3 covers 22 residues. Germline V gene lookup returns CDR1 TSWWSYY and CDR2 QGS. CDR3 amino acids: CALGELGLPTGGFAMYTDRLIF. Written as DNA, the CDR3 is TGTGCTCTTGGGGAACTAGGGCTTCCGACTGGGGGATTCGCTATGTACACCGATAGACTCATCTTT.

The chain combines TRDV1 with TRDJ1; the D gene is possibly TRDD2 (6 bases). This CDR3 region has 14 residues. The V end was cut by 9 bases, the J end by 9 bases, with 23 bases between. CDR1 and CDR2 from the germline V gene are TSWWSYY and QGS. This CDR3 is CALTFPSTGTELIF. CDR3 in DNA: TGTGCTCTCACTTTTCCTAGTACTGGTACCGAACTCATCTTT.

The gene calls are TRDV1 and TRDJ1; 7 bases align to TRDD2. Per the germline V gene, CDR1 is TSWWSYY and CDR2 is QGS. The CDR3 is 18 residues long. The J segment lost 4 bases and the V segment lost 7 bases, leaving 21 bases of the junction unmatched. The CDR3 DNA reads TGTGCTCTTGTCCTTCCTTCTTCTCGCAGACCGTGGATCGATAAACTCATCTTT. It encodes CALVLPSSRRPWIDKLIF.

This clone was seen only a few times. The rearrangement links TRDV1 to TRDJ1, with D possibly being TRDD3 (8 bases). This CDR3 has 18 amino acids. Germline values: CDR1 TSWWSYY, CDR2 QGS. The V gene lost 3 bases and the J gene lost 0 bases, with 20 bases spanning the gap. CDR3 DNA sequence: TGTGCTCTTGGGGACGATTCCTACTGGGGGCCGTACACCGATAAACTCATCTTT. Translated, it gives CALGDDSYWGPYTDKLIF.

This clone was detected only a few times. V is TRDV1 and J is TRDJ1; possibly TRDD3 for D (6 bases). CDR1 is TSWWSYY, CDR2 QGS, per germline. V was pared by 3 bases and J by 0 bases, with 20 bases between. The CDR3 is made up of 18 amino acids. DNA of the CDR3: TGTGCTCTTGGGGACCCCTTGAACCGGGGGAAGTACACCGATAAACTCATCTTT. Translated: CALGDPLNRGKYTDKLIF.

This rearrangement joins TRDV1 to TRDJ1; D is ambiguous. The CDR3 is made up of 13 amino acids. Trimming took 3 bases from V and 4 from J, leaving 9 bases between them. CDR1 and CDR2 (germline): TSWWSYY, QGS. The CDR3 DNA reads as TGTGCTCTTGGGGAGATTCGCTACGATAAACTCATCTTT. Protein sequence: CALGEIRYDKLIF.

The gene calls are TRDV1 and TRDJ1; 11 nucleotides line up with TRDD3. The CDR3 loop spans 25 amino acids. Unmatched junction bases numbered 28, after V lost 1 base and J lost 0 bases. CDR1 TSWWSYY and CDR2 QGS come from the germline V gene. The CDR3 DNA reads TGTGCTCTTGGGGAACGAGGGACCGCCTCCCCAGCCTACTGGGGGATATGGGGGTACACCGATAAACTCATCTTT. This codes for CALGERGTASPAYWGIWGYTDKLIF.

This clone occurred a few times. V usage is TRDV1 and J usage is TRDJ1; 9 nucleotides line up with TRDD3. Germline CDR1 is TSWWSYY and CDR2 is QGS. The CDR3 consists of 21 residues. The V and J ends lost 3 bases and 0 bases, in that order; junction bases with no gene match: 20. Here the CDR3 reads CALGEGLPRVLGDPYTDKLIF. Written as DNA, the CDR3 is TGTGCTCTTGGGGAGGGCCTTCCAAGAGTACTGGGGGACCCGTACACCGATAAACTCATCTTT.

This chain uses TRDV1 with TRDJ1; D unclear. This CDR3 has 18 amino acids. Germline assignment: CDR1 TSWWSYY and CDR2 QGS. V lost 0 bases and J lost 0, with 17 bases in between. DNA for the CDR3: TGTGCTCTTGGGGAACTAGCGGGTTACTGTCCCTACACCGATAAACTCATCTTT. Residues: CALGELAGYCPYTDKLIF.

This clone showed up just a few times. The chain has TRDV1 and TRDJ1, with 10 bases aligning to TRDD3. Germline V CDR1 and CDR2: TSWWSYY, QGS. The CDR3 sequence is 25 residues long. V was pared by 0 bases and J by 0 bases, with 28 bases of the junction left unmatched. CDR3 region: CALGELPNPYRGIRVSKGYTDKLIF. CDR3 nucleotides: TGTGCTCTTGGGGAACTACCCAACCCGTATCGGGGGATACGCGTATCCAAGGGGTACACCGATAAACTCATCTTT.